These 32 T cell receptor beta chains were all obtained from the same sample, sequenced in a study of shared clonotypes between healthy human individuals. The naive CD8 fraction comprised CD45RO-negative cells positively selected for CCR7 and excluded terminally differentiated effector memory CD45RA+ cells. Sequenced by immunoSEQ multiplex PCR; TCRdb stores in-frame clones only, minus some. This sample has about 1,800,000 clones, with about 95% found just once. The sample taken for sequencing was naive CD8+ T cells sorted from blood. These TCRs come from a young man in good health.

The V and J genes are TRBV4-1 and TRBJ1-1; no clear D gene. The CDR3 loop spans 11 amino acids. Germline CDR1 MGHRA, CDR2 YSYEKL. Trimming cost V 1 base and J 12 bases, with 9 bases left between them. CDR3 sequence: CASSQAVLTFF. The DNA of the CDR3 is TGCGCCAGCAGCCAAGCAGTTTTAACTTTCTTT.

This clone was seen only once. This rearrangement joins TRBV28 to TRBJ1-1; D possibly corresponds to TRBD1 (6 bases). The CDR3 sequence is 14 residues long. CDR1 is MDHEN and CDR2 is SYDVKM in the germline V gene. The ends were cut back, 5 bases at V and 4 bases at J, with 14 bases in the middle. The CDR3 coding sequence is TGTGCCAGCAGTAAAACAGGGTGGAGCACTGAAGCTTTCTTT. It encodes CASSKTGWSTEAFF.

The chain is built from TRBV11-2 and TRBJ1-2, with no clear D. The V and J ends lost 0 bases and 4 bases respectively, with 12 bases between them. From germline, CDR1 is SGHAT and CDR2 FQNNGV. There are 15 residues in the CDR3. The CDR3 DNA is TGTGCCAGCAGCTTAGATCTGGCGCCGAGCTATGGCTACACCTTC. This sequence encodes CASSLDLAPSYGYTF. Together with reference TRBV11-2 and TRBJ1-2, the CDR3 gives the full variable domain: EAGVAQSPRYKIIEKRQSVAFWCNPISGHATLYWYQQILGQGPKLLIQFQNNGVVDDSQLPKDRFSAERLKGVDSTLKIQPAKLEDSAVYLCASSLDLAPSYGYTFGSGTRLTVV.

The chain recombines TRBV7-9 with TRBJ2-5; D gene unclear. The CDR3 spans 17 residues. Trimming took 5 bases from V and 1 from J, leaving 20 bases between them. CDR1 SEHNR and CDR2 FQNEAQ come from the germline V gene (reference sequence). The DNA for the CDR3 is TGTGCCAGCAGCGCACCGACACGCGGAGTACTCCAAGAGACCCAGTACTTC. Its protein product is CASSAPTRGVLQETQYF.

This sequence joins TRBV7-9 and TRBJ1-1; D is unresolved. The CDR3 length is 10 residues. The germline V gene encodes CDR1 SEHNR and CDR2 FQNEAQ (reference sequence). V was cut by 8 bases and J by 3 bases, with 4 bases left in between. The CDR3 nucleotides read TGTGCCAGCGAGTACACTGAAGCTTTCTTT. It codes for CASEYTEAFF.

This clone was detected once. The CDR3 is CASSQQYTGVTTYEQYF. The DNA for the CDR3 is TGCGCCAGCAGCCAACAATATACAGGGGTCACCACCTACGAGCAGTACTTC. V usage is TRBV4-1 and J usage is TRBJ2-7; TRBD1 aligns across 7 bases. V lost 2 bases, J lost 2 bases, and 12 bases stayed unmatched. The CDR3 loop spans 17 amino acids. Germline CDR1 and CDR2: MGHRA and YSYEKL.

The V and J genes are TRBV28 and TRBJ2-1, with 12 bases that match TRBD1. The CDR3 contains 13 residues. V was pared by 10 bases and J by 6 bases, with 4 bases of the junction left unmatched. Germline V gives CDR1 MDHEN, CDR2 SYDVKM. As DNA, the CDR3 is TGTGCCACCGGGACAGGGGGCTTCAATGAGCAGTTCTTC. As protein: CATGTGGFNEQFF.

The chain has TRBV29-1 and TRBJ2-7; TRBD1 agrees at 11 bases. After removal of 7 bases from V and 3 bases from J, the junction contained 5 bases not matched to a gene. Germline V gene sequence: CDR1 SQVTM, CDR2 ANQGSEA. The CDR3 has 13 amino acids. In nucleotides, the CDR3 is TGCAGCGGACTCGGGACAGGGGGCTACGAGCAGTACTTC. It yields the protein CSGLGTGGYEQYF.

Concerning this clone itself: The germline gene is not matched at one end of the junction; a read error may be the cause. The chain combines TRBV7-7 with TRBJ2-7; 7 bases agree with TRBD1. The CDR3 totals 16 residues. The germline gives CDR1 SSHAT, CDR2 FNYEAQ (reference sequence). CDR3 bases: TGTGCTAGCAGCTTAGCCCCTACAGGGGAAGGGTACGAGCAGTACTTC. Its translation is CASSLAPTGEGYEQYF.

The V call is TRBV5-6, the J call TRBJ2-7; D is unclear. The CDR3 has 14 residues. Germline CDR1 is SGHDT and CDR2 is YYEEEE. V lost 2 bases, J lost 1 base, and 10 bases lay in between. CDR3 bases: TGTGCCAGCAGCTTTCCGAGCGCGTCCTACGAGCAGTACTTC. Its translation: CASSFPSASYEQYF.

The chain links TRBV25-1 to TRBJ2-7; no definite D call. Germline V gives CDR1 MGHDK, CDR2 SYGVNS. There are 11 residues in the CDR3. The CDR3 DNA follows: TGTGCGACGCGCGACGGTCACGAGCAGTACTTC. It specifies CATRDGHEQYF.

The V and J genes are TRBV2 and TRBJ2-1; D unclear. V lost 3 bases and J 0 bases, leaving 6 bases between the germline ends. CDR1 SNHLY and CDR2 FYNNEI come from the germline V gene. This CDR3 has 14 residues. The CDR3 nucleotides read TGTGCCAGCAGTGACGTGGGCTCCTACAATGAGCAGTTCTTC. This encodes CASSDVGSYNEQFF. Looking up the rest from reference TRBV2 and TRBJ2-1 gives the full variable domain: EPEVTQTPSHQVTQMGQEVILRCVPISNHLYFYWYRQILGQKVEFLVSFYNNEISEKSEIFDDQFSVERPDGSNFTLKIRSTKLEDSAMYFCASSDVGSYNEQFFGPGTRLTVL.

The chain has TRBV9 and TRBJ2-3; TRBD2 matches 10 bases. J gave up 4 bases and V 4 bases, and 9 bases lay outside the gene matches. There are 16 residues in the CDR3. The germline gives CDR1 SGDLS, CDR2 YYNGEE. The DNA of the CDR3 is TGTGCCAGCAGCCCAACTAGCGGGAAGGTTTCAGATACGCAGTATTTT. Translated, it gives CASSPTSGKVSDTQYF.

V and J are TRBV19 and TRBJ1-2; D is unclear. The CDR3 sequence is 10 residues long. Germline V gene lookup returns CDR1 LNHDA and CDR2 SQIVND (reference sequence). Trimming cost V 5 bases and J 8 bases, with 6 bases left between them. The CDR3 DNA reads TGTGCCAGTAGTGACGGCGGCTACACCTTC. Its translation: CASSDGGYTF.

Concerning this clone itself: This specimen includes other DNA sequences encoding the same CDR3. The chain has TRBV7-8 and TRBJ2-7; D is uncertain. The germline V and J ends were trimmed by 2 bases and 4 bases, with 9 bases remaining between them. CDR3 length: 13 residues. Germline V gene lookup returns CDR1 SGHVS and CDR2 FQNEAQ. DNA for the CDR3: TGTGCCAGCAGCTTAAGAACGGCATACGAGCAGTACTTC. This translates into CASSLRTAYEQYF.

The chain employs TRBV10-1 and TRBJ2-1; weak D call: TRBD1 (6 bases). This CDR3 spans 15 amino acids. V gave up 3 bases and J gave up 4 bases, with 13 bases separating them. Per the germline V gene, CDR1 is WNHNN and CDR2 is SYGVQD (reference sequence). CDR3 DNA: TGCGCCAGCAGTGATCCAGGGGCTCGTTACAATGAGCAGTTCTTC. It is translated as CASSDPGARYNEQFF.

The rearrangement joins TRBV7-8 to TRBJ1-6, with D perhaps matching TRBD1 (6 bases). The germline V and J ends were trimmed by 5 bases and 9 bases, with 26 bases remaining between them. The CDR3 is made up of 18 amino acids. Per the germline V gene, CDR1 is SGHVS and CDR2 is FQNEAQ. In DNA form, the CDR3 reads TGTGCCAGCAGCCAATTGGGGGCGCGCGGGACATCGAGTTCACCCCTCCACTTT. The encoded protein is CASSQLGARGTSSSPLHF.

This sequence joins TRBV27 and TRBJ2-7; D ambiguous. The CDR3 extends over 14 amino acids. Trimming pared 6 bases from V and 2 bases from J, leaving 14 bases between. CDR1 and CDR2 (germline): MNHEY, SMNVEV (reference sequence). CDR3 protein: CASSPGQAPYEQYF. CDR3 DNA sequence: TGTGCCAGCAGCCCGGGTCAGGCCCCCTACGAGCAGTACTTC.

V usage is TRBV4-3 and J usage is TRBJ2-7; possibly TRBD2 for D (5 bases). The V end was cut by 2 bases, the J end by 2 bases, with 13 bases between. The CDR3 runs 15 residues. CDR1 is LGHNA and CDR2 is YSLEER in the germline V gene. Here the CDR3 DNA reads TGCGCCAGCAGCCAATCGGGATACACGACCTACGAGCAGTACTTC. It yields the protein CASSQSGYTTYEQYF.

This sequence joins TRBV5-4 and TRBJ2-7, with TRBD2 identical over 9 bases. The germline V gene has CDR1 SGHNT and CDR2 YYREEE (reference sequence). With V trimmed by 4 bases and J by 7 bases, 15 bases remained unmatched. CDR3 length equals 16 residues. CDR3 sequence (DNA): TGTGCCAGCAGCCCTCCGGGTAGCGGGAGTCTCACGGAGCAGTACTTC. It encodes CASSPPGSGSLTEQYF.

This rearrangement joins TRBV6-1 to TRBJ2-7; D perhaps matches TRBD1 (5 bases). V lost 5 bases and J lost 2, with 13 bases in between. This CDR3 contains 14 residues. CDR1 MNHNS and CDR2 SASEGT come from the germline V gene. DNA of the CDR3: TGTGCCAGCAGTCTTGACCCAGGGCCCTACGAGCAGTACTTC. This encodes CASSLDPGPYEQYF.

The chain is built from TRBV15 and TRBJ2-2, with unresolved D. The germline V and J ends were trimmed by 3 bases and 5 bases, with 7 bases remaining between them. Germline CDR1 is LNHNV and CDR2 is YYDKDF (reference sequence). The CDR3 length is 13 residues. The CDR3, as DNA: TGTGCCACCAGCAGTCGCTCTACCGGGGAGCTGTTTTTT. It is translated as CATSSRSTGELFF.

The chain has TRBV5-6 and TRBJ2-1; weak D call: TRBD2 (5 bases). V lost 1 base and J 2 bases, leaving 16 bases between the germline ends. Germline V lookup: CDR1 SGHDT, CDR2 YYEEEE. This CDR3 comprises 17 residues. The CDR3 reads CASSLNGGQAAYNEQFF. For the CDR3, the DNA is TGTGCCAGCAGCTTGAATGGAGGCCAGGCGGCCTACAATGAGCAGTTCTTC.

This CDR3 reads CASSLWTGTYEQYF. For the CDR3, the DNA is TGTGCCAGCAGCTTGTGGACGGGAACCTACGAGCAGTACTTC. The chain joins TRBV5-4 to TRBJ2-7; possibly TRBD2 for D (5 bases). The CDR3 totals 14 residues. V was shortened by 1 base and J by 2 bases, with 10 bases between the two germline ends. CDR1 is SGHNT, CDR2 YYREEE, per germline (reference sequence).

Written as DNA, the CDR3 is TGTGCCAGCAGCTCGGGACAGGGGTGGTATGGCTACACCTTC. It translates to CASSSGQGWYGYTF. The rearrangement uses TRBV13 and TRBJ1-2; 10 bases align to TRBD1. Germline V gene data show CDR1 as PRHDT and CDR2 as FYEKMQ (reference sequence). The CDR3 has 14 residues. Germline trimming cut 4 bases from V and 5 bases from J; bases unmatched to any gene: 4. The full variable domain, with the rest looked up from reference TRBV13 and TRBJ1-2, is AAGVIQSPRHLIKEKRETATLKCYPIPRHDTVYWYQQGPGQDPQFLISFYEKMQSDKGSIPDRFSAQQFSDYHSELNMSSLELGDSALYFCASSSGQGWYGYTFGSGTRLTVV.

About this clone itself: Other nucleotide sequences from this sample produce the same CDR3. The chain recombines TRBV28 with TRBJ1-1, with a weak D call TRBD1 (5 bases). The CDR3 is made up of 13 amino acids. Germline V lookup: CDR1 MDHEN, CDR2 SYDVKM. With 5 bases removed from V and 4 bases from J, the gap between germline ends came to 11 bases. The chain's CDR3 is CASSPGGVTEAFF. The CDR3 nucleotides are TGTGCCAGCAGTCCCGGGGGAGTCACTGAAGCTTTCTTT. The full variable domain, with the rest looked up from reference TRBV28 and TRBJ1-1, is DVKVTQSSRYLVKRTGEKVFLECVQDMDHENMFWYRQDPGLGLRLIYFSYDVKMKEKGDIPEGYSVSREKKERFSLILESASTNQTSMYLCASSPGGVTEAFFGQGTRLTVV.

The genes are TRBV7-9 and TRBJ2-7; D assignment may be TRBD1 or TRBD2 (5 bases each). Germline V gene data show CDR1 as SEHNR and CDR2 as FQNEAQ (reference sequence). Trimming cost V 5 bases and J 2 bases, with 13 bases left between them. This CDR3 region has 14 residues. The CDR3 bases are TGTGCCAGCAGCGGGGGACCCCTAGCCTACGAGCAGTACTTC. It codes for CASSGGPLAYEQYF.

The V and J genes are TRBV6-5 and TRBJ1-4; 8 nucleotides align to TRBD1. The junction had 7 bases not matched to a gene; V was cut back by 8 bases and J by 5 bases. This CDR3 has 14 residues. Germline assignment: CDR1 MNHEY and CDR2 SVGAGI. CDR3 DNA sequence: TGTGCCAGCTCATACAGGGGGGGAAATGAAAAACTGTTTTTT. Protein: CASSYRGGNEKLFF.

The genes are TRBV7-8 and TRBJ2-2; D remains unclear. Germline V gives CDR1 SGHVS, CDR2 FQNEAQ. Trimming removed 5 bases at V and 6 bases at J, with 4 bases between. The CDR3 runs 11 residues. In DNA form, the CDR3 reads TGTGCCAGCAGCACCTCCGGGGAGCTGTTTTTT. Residues: CASSTSGELFF. The full variable domain, completed using reference TRBV7-8 and TRBJ2-2, is GAGVSQSPRYKVAKRGQDVALRCDPISGHVSLFWYQQALGQGPEFLTYFQNEAQLDKSGLPSDRFFAERPEGSVSTLKIQRTQQEDSAVYLCASSTSGELFFGEGSRLTVL.

J is TRBJ2-5 and V is TRBV4-2; D unclear. CDR1 and CDR2 from the germline V gene are LGHNA and YNFKEQ. The V gene lost 4 bases and the J gene lost 1 base, with 7 bases spanning the gap. The CDR3 totals 13 residues. For the CDR3, the DNA is TGTGCCAGCAGCCCGGTCCCCCAAGAGACCCAGTACTTC. Its protein product is CASSPVPQETQYF.

This chain connects TRBV27 to TRBJ2-1; 13 bases agree with TRBD2. This CDR3 region has 14 residues. J lost 12 bases, V lost 9 bases, and 11 bases had no gene match. Germline loops: CDR1 MNHEY, CDR2 SMNVEV (reference sequence). For the CDR3, the DNA is TGTGCCAGTTATGGGACTAGCGGGGCCAGGGGGCAGTTCTTC. It is translated as CASYGTSGARGQFF.

This chain joins TRBV5-5 and TRBJ2-5, with D maybe TRBD2 (5 bases). The tail of the sequence fits TRBJ2-7 better, so the J call may be wrong. This CDR3 is 13 amino acids long. The germline CDR1 and CDR2 sequences are SGHKS and YYEKEE (reference sequence). The CDR3 DNA reads TGTGCCAGCAGCGTCGGGGTTACGGGCGAGCAGTACTTC. Translating it yields CASSVGVTGEQYF.